Shown below are 20 T cell receptor beta chains from a single sample sequenced in a study of blood T cell repertoires in COVID-19. Sequencing was performed with immunoSEQ multiplex PCR; in TCRdb, only in-frame clones are kept and a portion is missing. Of more than 95,000 clones listed, about 86% are singletons. Source material: peripheral blood. The receptor set was obtained from a human donor in a cohort sampled during active COVID-19.

The chain carries TRBV27 and TRBJ2-7; 7 positions match TRBD1. The V and J ends lost 7 bases and 0 bases, in that order; junction bases with no gene match: 6. CDR1 MNHEY and CDR2 SMNVEV come from the germline V gene (reference sequence). This CDR3 region has 14 residues. The CDR3 DNA follows: TGTGCCAGCACCAGACAGGGCTTCTCCTACGAGCAGTACTTC. Translating gives CASTRQGFSYEQYF.

This clone was counted once. V usage is TRBV7-2 and J usage is TRBJ2-7; TRBD2 agrees at 9 bases. This CDR3 comprises 14 residues. Trimming cost V 3 bases and J 1 base; bases outside gene matches: 1. Per the germline V gene, CDR1 is SGHTA and CDR2 is FQGNSA. The chain's CDR3 is CASSLLAGSYEQYF. The CDR3 nucleotides read TGTGCCAGCAGCTTGCTAGCGGGGTCCTACGAGCAGTACTTC.

J is TRBJ1-4 and V is TRBV19; 10 bases are a match to TRBD1. After removal of 5 bases from V and 6 bases from J, the junction contained 3 bases not matched to a gene. The CDR3 is 14 residues long. Germline CDR1 reads LNHDA; CDR2 reads SQIVND (reference sequence). The DNA for the CDR3 is TGTGCCAGTAGTCGACAGGGGGCCGATGAAAAACTGTTTTTT. Amino acid sequence: CASSRQGADEKLFF.

The gene calls are TRBV7-2 and TRBJ1-1, with 8 positions matching TRBD1. Losses at the gene ends were 2 bases for V and 4 bases for J; bases not matched to a gene: 9. CDR1 and CDR2 from the germline V gene are SGHTA and FQGNSA. The CDR3 spans 16 residues. CDR3 loop: CASSLSGQGPFTEAFF. CDR3 in DNA: TGTGCCAGCAGCTTAAGCGGACAGGGCCCGTTCACTGAAGCTTTCTTT.

The chain couples TRBV7-9 to TRBJ2-1, with D uncertain. Germline assignment: CDR1 SEHNR and CDR2 FQNEAQ (reference sequence). The ends were cut back, 6 bases at V and 10 bases at J, with 10 bases in the middle. The CDR3 sequence is 11 residues long. CDR3 amino acids: CASSSGYEQFF. The CDR3 DNA sequence: TGTGCCAGCAGTTCAGGATACGAGCAGTTCTTC.

CDR3: CAWAPIVGTASYEQYF. The CDR3 DNA is TGTGCCTGGGCCCCGATAGTCGGGACAGCATCCTACGAGCAGTACTTC. The chain combines TRBV30 with TRBJ2-7; TRBD1 agrees at 7 bases. Germline V gene data show CDR1 as GTSNPN and CDR2 as SVGIG (reference sequence). The CDR3 consists of 16 residues. Trimming cost V 5 bases and J 1 base; bases outside gene matches: 14. The full variable domain, completed using reference TRBV30 and TRBJ2-7, is SQTIHQWPATLVQPVGSPLSLECTVEGTSNPNLYWYRQAAGRGLQLLFYSVGIGQISSEVPQNLSASRPQDRQFILSSKKLLLSDSGFYLCAWAPIVGTASYEQYFGPGTRLTVT.

This clone came up once. The rearrangement uses TRBV6-5 and TRBJ2-7; D possibly corresponds to TRBD1 (6 bases). Trimming stripped 8 bases from V and 3 bases from J, with 14 bases between. Germline V gene sequence: CDR1 MNHEY, CDR2 SVGAGI. The CDR3 spans 13 residues. As DNA, the CDR3 is TGTGCCAGCTTGAGGACAGAAAACTACGAGCAGTACTTC. This encodes CASLRTENYEQYF.

V is TRBV5-1 and J is TRBJ1-1; the match to TRBD1 covers 8 bases. This CDR3 is 15 amino acids long. Germline CDR1 reads SGHRS; CDR2 reads YFSETQ. V was pared by 4 bases and J by 4 bases, with 9 bases of the junction left unmatched. CDR3 in DNA: TGCGCCAGCAGCCTCAGACAGGGGACGGGCACTGAAGCTTTCTTT. This encodes CASSLRQGTGTEAFF.

The rearrangement joins TRBV6-4 to TRBJ2-3, with a tentative D call TRBD2 (6 bases). The CDR3 is 16 residues long. Germline CDR1 MRHNA, CDR2 SNTAGT. V gave up 7 bases and J gave up 1 base, with 18 bases separating them. The CDR3 region is CASTRGGRRRTDTQYF. The CDR3 coding sequence is TGTGCCAGCACCCGTGGGGGGAGGCGGCGCACAGATACGCAGTATTTT.

The chain is built from TRBV15 and TRBJ1-4, with 7 bases matching TRBD1. Germline values: CDR1 LNHNV, CDR2 YYDKDF (reference sequence). The J segment lost 5 bases and the V segment lost 0 bases, leaving 3 bases of the junction unmatched. The CDR3 loop spans 15 amino acids. CDR3 DNA sequence: TGTGCCACCAGCAGAGAGACAGGGCAAAATGAAAAACTGTTTTTT. Translation gives CATSRETGQNEKLFF.

The chain recombines TRBV7-3 with TRBJ1-1, with 7 bases matching TRBD1. Trimming took 3 bases from V and 4 from J; bases not matched to a gene: 8. Germline V gene data show CDR1 as SGHTA and CDR2 as FQGTGA. The length of the CDR3 is 15 residues. The CDR3 DNA is TGTGCCAGCAGCTTTCAACAGGGGCCTTTCACTGAAGCTTTCTTT. This gives the protein CASSFQQGPFTEAFF.

The rearrangement joins TRBV6-6 to TRBJ1-2; tentatively, D is TRBD1 (5 bases). This CDR3 spans 13 amino acids. CDR1 and CDR2 from the germline V gene are MNHNY and SVGAGI (reference sequence). Trimming shortened V by 5 bases and J by 3 bases, and 10 bases separated the two germline ends. CDR3 sequence: CASSKQAYYGYTF. The CDR3 DNA follows: TGTGCCAGCAGTAAACAGGCGTACTATGGCTACACCTTC.

The V and J genes are TRBV29-1 and TRBJ2-3; 9 positions match TRBD1. Per germline, CDR1 SQVTM and CDR2 ANQGSEA. This CDR3 is 14 amino acids long. Trimming took 4 bases from V and 6 from J; bases not matched to a gene: 8. Here the CDR3 DNA reads TGCAGCGTTGGGGGACAGGGAGACGGGGATACGCAGTATTTT. The encoded protein is CSVGGQGDGDTQYF.

The rearrangement links TRBV6-2 or TRBV6-3 to TRBJ2-7; 10 bases are a match to TRBD1. This CDR3 comprises 16 residues. With 2 bases clipped from V and 5 bases from J, the junction kept 9 bases outside the gene matches. The germline V gene has CDR1 MNHEY and CDR2 SVGEGT. The CDR3 DNA is TGTGCCAGCAGTTACCCCCGGGACAGGGGTACCCACGAGCAGTACTTC. This sequence encodes CASSYPRDRGTHEQYF.

J is TRBJ2-5 and V is TRBV5-4; TRBD1 matches at 11 bases. V was pared by 3 bases and J by 5 bases, with 6 bases of the junction left unmatched. CDR1 is SGHNT, CDR2 YYREEE, per germline (reference sequence). The CDR3 sequence is 15 residues long. The CDR3 region is CASSSRTGGLETQYF. The CDR3 nucleotides read TGTGCCAGCAGCTCCCGGACAGGGGGCTTGGAGACCCAGTACTTC.

The CDR3 loop is CASRLWDRVSEKLFF. The DNA of the CDR3 is TGTGCAAGTCGCTTGTGGGACAGGGTGTCGGAAAAACTGTTTTTT. This chain connects TRBV12-2 to TRBJ1-4; whether TRBD1, the table's D call, matches the DNA was not checked. TRBV12-2 is shown as a pseudogene. The length of the CDR3 is 15 residues.

The V gene is TRBV10-2, the J gene TRBJ1-4; no clear D. The CDR3 sequence is 12 residues long. The germline V and J ends were trimmed by 7 bases and 8 bases, with 11 bases remaining between them. Germline V gene lookup returns CDR1 WSHSY and CDR2 SAAADI. The CDR3 loop reads CASNPAGEKLFF. Here the CDR3 DNA reads TGCGCCAGCAACCCAGCGGGGGAAAAACTGTTTTTT.

The sample holds a few counts of this clone. The chain links TRBV19 to TRBJ2-7, with TRBD2 matching 11 bases. J was trimmed by 3 bases and V by 5 bases; bases with no gene match: 6. The CDR3 runs to 15 residues. In germline, CDR1 is LNHDA, CDR2 SQIVND (reference sequence). The chain's CDR3 is CASSSLTSGGYEQYF. The DNA of the CDR3 is TGTGCCAGTAGTTCCCTTACTAGCGGGGGCTACGAGCAGTACTTC.

The CDR3 region has the DNA TGTGCCAGCAGCTTCGGGCGGGCCGATACGCAGTATTTT. It codes for CASSFGRADTQYF. This chain links TRBV7-9 with TRBJ2-3, with D possibly TRBD2 on 5 matching bases. Germline V gene sequence: CDR1 SEHNR, CDR2 FQNEAQ (reference sequence). Trimming removed 3 bases at V and 6 bases at J, with 10 bases between. This CDR3 is built from 13 residues.

This clone appeared a single time. The chain is built from TRBV7-7 and TRBJ2-1; 8 bases align to TRBD2. The junction had 4 bases not matched to a gene; V was cut back by 0 bases and J by 3 bases. The CDR3 is 16 residues long. Germline CDR1 SSHAT, CDR2 FNYEAQ (reference sequence). The DNA for the CDR3 is TGTGCCAGCAGCTTAGCTAGCGGGGCCCACTACAATGAGCAGTTCTTC. Its protein is CASSLASGAHYNEQFF.